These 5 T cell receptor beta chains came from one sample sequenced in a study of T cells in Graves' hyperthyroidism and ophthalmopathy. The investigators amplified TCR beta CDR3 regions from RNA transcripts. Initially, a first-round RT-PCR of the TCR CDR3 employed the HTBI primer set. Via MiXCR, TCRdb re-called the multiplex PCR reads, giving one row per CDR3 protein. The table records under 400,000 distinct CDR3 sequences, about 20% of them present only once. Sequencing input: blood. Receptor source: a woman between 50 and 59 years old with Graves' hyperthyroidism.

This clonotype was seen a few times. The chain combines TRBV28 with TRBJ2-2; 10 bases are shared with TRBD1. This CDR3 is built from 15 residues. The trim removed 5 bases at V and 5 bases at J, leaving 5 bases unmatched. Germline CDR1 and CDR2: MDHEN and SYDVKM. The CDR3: CASSRQGAGTGELFF. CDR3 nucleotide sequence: TGTGCCAGCAGTCGACAGGGGGCGGGGACCGGGGAGCTGTTTTTT.

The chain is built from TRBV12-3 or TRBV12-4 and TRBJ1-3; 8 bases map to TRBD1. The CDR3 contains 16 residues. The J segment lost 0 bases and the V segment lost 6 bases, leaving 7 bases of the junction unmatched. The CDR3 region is CASSDRGLSSGNTIYF. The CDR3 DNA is TGTGCCAGCAGCGACAGGGGCCTAAGCTCTGGAAACACCATATATTTT.

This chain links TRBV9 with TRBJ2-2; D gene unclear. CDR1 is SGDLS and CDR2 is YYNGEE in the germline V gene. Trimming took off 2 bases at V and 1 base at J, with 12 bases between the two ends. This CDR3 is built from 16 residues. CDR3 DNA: TGTGCCAGCAGCGTCGATGAGGCGAGGAACACCGGGGAGCTGTTTTTT. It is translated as CASSVDEARNTGELFF.

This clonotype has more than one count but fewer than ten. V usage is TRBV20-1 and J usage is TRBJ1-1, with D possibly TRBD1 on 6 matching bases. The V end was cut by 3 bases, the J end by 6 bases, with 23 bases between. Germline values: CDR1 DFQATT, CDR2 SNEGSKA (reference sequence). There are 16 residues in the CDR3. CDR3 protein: CSASPQGFEIDSEAFF. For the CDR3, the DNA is TGCAGTGCTAGCCCCCAGGGGTTCGAAATTGACTCTGAAGCTTTCTTT.

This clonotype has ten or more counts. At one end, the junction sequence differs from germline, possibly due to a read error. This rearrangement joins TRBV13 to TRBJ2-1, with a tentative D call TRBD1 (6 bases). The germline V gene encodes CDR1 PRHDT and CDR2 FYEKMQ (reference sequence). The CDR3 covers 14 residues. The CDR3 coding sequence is TGTGCCTGCAGCTACCCGGGACAATACAATGAGCAGTTCTTC. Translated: CACSYPGQYNEQFF.